This T cell receptor (beta chain) was captured by sequencing in a study of shared T cell receptors in the human thymus. TCRdb's copy holds only in-frame clones and misses some; the assay was immunoSEQ multiplex PCR. The table has just under 550,000 clones, more than 75% seen once; the top ten hold approximately 0.013%. The CDR3 runs to 13 residues. V gave up 5 bases and J gave up 6 bases, with 10 bases separating them. The V gene's germline CDR1 is MNHEY and CDR2 SMNVEV (reference sequence). In addition, the sample was reused for a study of human thymus T cells.

The sequencing input was thymocytes. The chain combines TRBV27 with TRBJ1-4; D is ambiguous. This sequence originates from a boy less than two years old with a congenital heart defect. As DNA, the CDR3 is TGTGCCAGCAGTCGACGGCGGGATGAAAAACTGTTTTTT. This translates into CASSRRRDEKLFF. The variable domain in full, completed from reference TRBV27 and TRBJ1-4, reads EAQVTQNPRYLITVTGKKLTVTCSQNMNHEYMSWYRQDPGLGLRQIYYSMNVEVTDKGDVPEGYKVSRKEKRNFPLILESPSPNQTSLYFCASSRRRDEKLFFGSGTQLSVL.